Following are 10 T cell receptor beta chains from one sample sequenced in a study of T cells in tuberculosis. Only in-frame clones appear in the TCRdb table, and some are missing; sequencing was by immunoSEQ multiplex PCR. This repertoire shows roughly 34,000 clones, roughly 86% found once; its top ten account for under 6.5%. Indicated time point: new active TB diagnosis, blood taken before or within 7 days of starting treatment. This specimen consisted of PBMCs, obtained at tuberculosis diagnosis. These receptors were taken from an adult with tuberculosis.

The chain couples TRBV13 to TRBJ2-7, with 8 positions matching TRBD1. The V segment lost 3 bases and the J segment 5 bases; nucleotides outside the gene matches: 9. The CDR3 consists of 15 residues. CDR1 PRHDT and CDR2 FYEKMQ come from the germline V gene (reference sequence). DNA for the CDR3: TGTGCCAGCAGCTTTCGACAGGGGCGTATTAACGAGCAGTACTTC. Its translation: CASSFRQGRINEQYF.

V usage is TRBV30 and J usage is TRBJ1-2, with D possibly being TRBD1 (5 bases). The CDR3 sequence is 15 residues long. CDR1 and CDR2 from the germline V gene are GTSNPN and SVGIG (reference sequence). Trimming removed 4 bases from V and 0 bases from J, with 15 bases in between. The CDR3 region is CAWTVPPTANYGYTF. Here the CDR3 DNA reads TGTGCCTGGACCGTTCCTCCGACAGCTAACTATGGCTACACCTTC.

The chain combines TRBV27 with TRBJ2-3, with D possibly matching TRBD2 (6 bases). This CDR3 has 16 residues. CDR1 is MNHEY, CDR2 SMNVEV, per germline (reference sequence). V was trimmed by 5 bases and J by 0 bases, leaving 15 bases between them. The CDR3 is CASSPGWGDSTDTQYF. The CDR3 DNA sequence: TGTGCCAGCAGTCCCGGTTGGGGGGATAGCACAGATACGCAGTATTTT.

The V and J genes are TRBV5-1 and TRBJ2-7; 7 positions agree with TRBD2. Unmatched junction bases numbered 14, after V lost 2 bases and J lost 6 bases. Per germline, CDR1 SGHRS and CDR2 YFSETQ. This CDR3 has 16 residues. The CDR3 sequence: CASSLETGGAGSEQYF. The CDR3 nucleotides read TGCGCCAGCAGCTTAGAAACGGGGGGAGCAGGCTCCGAGCAGTACTTC.

The CDR3 DNA follows: TGTGCCAGCAGCCCCGGGGGGAGCGGGAGCGGCACAGATACGCAGTATTTT. Translation: CASSPGGSGSGTDTQYF. J is TRBJ2-3 and V is TRBV11-2; the match to TRBD2 covers 8 bases. CDR3 size: 17 residues. With V trimmed by 5 bases and J by 1 base, 11 bases remained unmatched. Germline V gives CDR1 SGHAT, CDR2 FQNNGV. The variable domain in full, with the rest retrieved from reference TRBV11-2 and TRBJ2-3, is EAGVAQSPRYKIIEKRQSVAFWCNPISGHATLYWYQQILGQGPKLLIQFQNNGVVDDSQLPKDRFSAERLKGVDSTLKIQPAKLEDSAVYLCASSPGGSGSGTDTQYFGPGTRLTVL.

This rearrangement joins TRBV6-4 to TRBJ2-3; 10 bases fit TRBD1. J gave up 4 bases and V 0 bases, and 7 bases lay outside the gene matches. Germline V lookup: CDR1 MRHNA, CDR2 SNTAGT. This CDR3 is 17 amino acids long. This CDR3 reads CASSDSFDRGRADTQYF. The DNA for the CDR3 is TGTGCCAGCAGTGACTCCTTCGACAGGGGGCGAGCAGATACGCAGTATTTT.

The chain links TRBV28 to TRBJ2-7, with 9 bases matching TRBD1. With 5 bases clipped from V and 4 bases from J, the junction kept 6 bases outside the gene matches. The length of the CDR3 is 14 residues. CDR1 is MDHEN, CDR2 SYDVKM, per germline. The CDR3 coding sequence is TGTGCCAGCAGTCAATACAGGGGGCGGTACGAGCAGTACTTC. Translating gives CASSQYRGRYEQYF.

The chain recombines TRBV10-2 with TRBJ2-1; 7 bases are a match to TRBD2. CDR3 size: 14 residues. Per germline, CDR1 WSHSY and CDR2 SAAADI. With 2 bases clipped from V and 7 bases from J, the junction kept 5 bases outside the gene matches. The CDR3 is CASSEDLGRNEQFF. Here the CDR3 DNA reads TGCGCCAGCAGTGAGGACCTCGGGAGGAATGAGCAGTTCTTC.

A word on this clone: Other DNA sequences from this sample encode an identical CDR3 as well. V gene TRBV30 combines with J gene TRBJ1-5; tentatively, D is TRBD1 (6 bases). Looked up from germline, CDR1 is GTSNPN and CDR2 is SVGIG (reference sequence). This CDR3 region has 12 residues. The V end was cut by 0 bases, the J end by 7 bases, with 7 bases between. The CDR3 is CAWSVQGQPQHF. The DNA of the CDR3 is TGTGCCTGGAGTGTACAGGGCCAGCCCCAGCATTTT.

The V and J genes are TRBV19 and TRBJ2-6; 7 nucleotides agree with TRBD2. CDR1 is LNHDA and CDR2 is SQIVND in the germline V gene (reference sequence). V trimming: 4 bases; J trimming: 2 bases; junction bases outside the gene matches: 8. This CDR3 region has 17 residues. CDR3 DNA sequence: TGTGCCAGTAGTACTAGCGGAAGGTACCCTGGGGCCAACGTCCTGACTTTC. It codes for CASSTSGRYPGANVLTF.